This TCR beta chain was profiled in a study of shared clonotypes between healthy human individuals (dated by TCRdb to 2020 to 2021). Concerning the study at large: The cohort included three men and a couple of women between 18 and 49 years of age. For each donor, three plates each were used for CD4 naive and CD4 memory, two plates were used for CD8 naive, and one plate was used for CD8 memory. Blood TCR repertoires of about 5 healthy adults were deeply sequenced to estimate repertoire size and the extent of clonotype sharing between individuals. To increase sequencing depth and limit assay-specific biases, different laboratories used diverse techniques to prepare libraries and sequence TCR repertoires. Per donor, leukapheresis produced somewhere between about 0.85 and 10 billion PBMCs.

TCR CDR3 regions were amplified from genomic DNA by multiplex PCR using the deep immunoSEQ assay. Extracted genomic DNA from each cell subset was distributed evenly across all wells of several immunoSEQ 96-well plates, and each plate was treated as a replicate. For sorted subsets, about 0.2 ug genomic DNA, equal to 25,000 to 35,000 T cell genomes, was loaded into each replicate PCR. The purified libraries were quantified using a Qubit 3.0 fluorometer, sized with a Bioanalyzer 2100, and then quantified again using the KAPA Library Quantification kit. A separate single-read 150-cycle Illumina NextSeq 550 flow cell was used to sequence each immunoSEQ 96-well plate. In the original analysis: Because the immunoSEQ output held only junctional sequences and lacked quality scores, the filtering could not match the filtering applied to full-length reads. To assign V/J genes and CDR3, sequences were annotated using PyIR, a Python wrapper for IgBLAST v1.9, with IMGT germline references. Any read was removed if the V/J assignment was weak (E-value above 1e-6), the CDR3 was missing, or the read contained stop codons, out-of-frame junctions, or ambiguous translated residues. V3J clonotypes were defined by identical inferred V gene, J gene, and CDR3 amino acid sequence. To compute the percentage overlap between repertoires, the number of shared unique clonotypes was divided by the size of the smaller repertoire. Richness of each repertoire was evaluated using RTK rarefaction, the Chao1 estimator, and Recon v2.1 estimates of unobserved clonotypes. Generation probabilities for all TCRbeta clonotypes obtained by the gDNA method from a handful of donors were computed using OLGA. TCRdb retrieved this table from immuneACCESS and kept in-frame rearrangements only. Not all clones are present; in checked studies, unresolved V genes account for under half, and no reason is known for the remainder. V and J calls and clone size are copied from that table; D and trimming were computed from the DNA. Present in this sample are roughly 2.4 million clones, approximately 94% of which were seen just once. Around 0.13% of the sample is held by the ten biggest clonotypes.

The donors were healthy, HIV-negative adults who had no recently reported acute infections or vaccinations. All donors were Caucasian adults living in Nashville, Tennessee, USA. CD4+ T cells were enriched by magnetic negative selection, after which naive cells were positively selected on CD45RA and the negative fraction was taken as the memory subset. After blood collection by leukapheresis, PBMCs were isolated using Ficoll-Histopaque density gradient centrifugation and then cryopreserved in the vapor phase of liquid nitrogen. Analytical flow cytometry was used to check the purity and quantity of every magnetically sorted T cell population. Genomic DNA was isolated from each sorted fraction and quantified by UV absorbance on a Nanodrop 2000c. Points the paper makes about the study in general: Compared with non-shared clonotypes, the clonotypes found in all four sorted-subset donors had higher generation probabilities. Naive subsets generally had larger estimated clonotype richness than memory subsets did. Pairwise subsampling led to the expectation that sequencing depth would affect the degree of clonotype sharing among donors. Only blood was sampled, and tissue TCR repertoires likely differ from those in blood. Rarefaction of sorted-subset datasets indicated incomplete sequencing despite the large sequencing depth. Sharing across a handful of donors was observed for around 5% of naive CD4, about 3.2% of naive CD8, over 2% of memory CD4, and 0.4% of memory CD8 clonotypes. Because the study included only a small number of donors, the genetic and exposure-history diversity represented was limited.

Remarks on this clone: This clone's antigen is unknown. Per-nucleotide qualities are absent, and no much larger clonotype sits a single base away. Other nucleotide sequences in the sample specify the same CDR3.

Spanning cysteine to phenylalanine, the CDR3 consists of 15 amino acids. The sequence is cut down to CDR3 DNA, 45 bases in frame from base 1. From a lookup of the germline V gene, CDR1 and CDR2 are MGHRA and YSYEKL. Trimming costs V 0 bases and J 2 bases, and their ends lie 9 bases apart. The sequencing sample was made of naive CD4+ T cells sorted from blood. This specimen's cell subset or site label, per the study, means: CD45RA+ positively selected. The source of this sequence is a man aged 18-30 years in good health. The V and J genes are TRBV4-1 and TRBJ2-3; the D gene remains uncertain. The sequence in DNA is TGCGCCAGCAGCCAAGATGTCACAGTCACAGATACGCAGTATTTT. This yields the protein CASSQDVTVTDTQYF.